This T cell receptor (beta chain) was identified in a study of cytomegalovirus exposure and HLA in healthy donors. Study at large: Genotyping of roughly 400 donors showed that about 84% belonged to the Caucasian-associated ancestry cluster. Overall study results and limits: In a later analysis, most CMV-associated TCR beta chains appeared HLA-restricted. TCR beta chain V- and J-gene trimming was linked, in a later analysis, to a missense variant in DCLRE1C. In vitro checks showed that a few CMV-associated chains really do target CMV antigens.

Trimming removed 3 bases from V and 4 bases from J, with 10 bases in between. This CDR3 is built from 15 residues. The germline V gene has CDR1 LGHNA and CDR2 YSLEER. With regard to this clone: Its matching antigen is unknown.

PCR involved 60 Vbeta and 13 Jbeta primers. Method: immunoSEQ multiplex PCR; TCRdb's copy keeps in-frame clones and lacks some. This sample carries about 190,000 clones, roughly four fifths of them seen once, and the ten largest clones take around 2%. The sample consisted of PBMCs. The TCR comes from a young man in good health and CMV-seronegative. The V and J genes are TRBV4-3 and TRBJ1-6, with a weak D call TRBD1 (6 bases). CDR3: CASSQEQGYNSPLHF. The CDR3 nucleotides are TGCGCCAGCAGCCAGGAACAGGGTTATAATTCACCCCTCCACTTT.